This record concerns one T cell receptor (beta chain) sequence. TCRdb's table, derived via immunoSEQ multiplex PCR, lists solely in-frame clones and lacks some. In the table there are some 120,000 clones, approximately 90% of which are singletons. This specimen comes from a study of control samples from healthy donors and cancer patients. Germline CDR1 is MNHEY and CDR2 is SVGAGI. This CDR3 comprises 13 residues. Trimming pared 6 bases from V and 5 bases from J, leaving 11 bases between. This chain connects TRBV6-5 to TRBJ2-1, with no clear D. This TCR came from a man aged 18 to 35 in good health. The specimen was blood. CDR3 nucleotide sequence: TGTGCCAGCAGGGTCGTAGCCAACAATGAGCAGTTCTTC. This gives the protein CASRVVANNEQFF.